This T cell receptor (beta chain) was sequenced for a study of cytomegalovirus exposure and HLA in healthy donors. Study outcomes and limitations: The classifier, whose performance was assessed in both the original and validation cohorts, reportedly diagnosed cytomegalovirus status with high specificity and sensitivity. CMV serostatus was the only immune exposure information that was available. Accurate HLA-A and HLA-B prediction from TCR beta sequences was reported for most subjects. TCR beta V- and J-gene trimming was later associated with a missense DCLRE1C variant.

Germline V gene lookup returns CDR1 ENHRY and CDR2 SYGVKD. The CDR3 totals 15 residues. With 1 base clipped from V and 4 bases from J, the junction kept 6 bases outside the gene matches. This clone was observed a handful of times. Its antigen is unknown. 60 Vbeta and 13 Jbeta primers were used in PCR. Sequenced by immunoSEQ multiplex PCR; TCRdb stores in-frame clones only, minus some. The sample holds 100,000 to 150,000 clones; roughly 9% are singletons and the top ten take around 6%. The source of this sequence is a woman between 40 and 55 years old in good health and CMV-seropositive. The sample consisted of PBMCs. The gene calls are TRBV10-3 and TRBJ2-7, with 8 bases matching TRBD1. The DNA for the CDR3 is TGTGCCATCAGTGAGTTCGCACAGGGGGAGTACGAGCAGTACTTC. This sequence encodes CAISEFAQGEYEQYF.